Listed below are T cell receptor beta chains from one sample, sequenced in a study of T cell repertoires in cytomegalovirus infection. TCRdb fed the reads into MiXCR, producing one record per CDR3 protein. Of 310,000 or so distinct CDR3 sequences detected, 20% to 25% appear once; the ten largest clones hold 10% to 15%. Their antigens remain unidentified. Specimen: cultured PBMCs, collected from culture after CMV antigen stimulation. The receptors were sampled from a human donor in good health (CMV status not recorded). Some clones in this sample may be carry-over from other donors' samples. Both conserved end residues are part of each CDR3. A D gene is named only where the DNA matches it firmly. Some rows have no size entry. The others give once, few or many, or a class for an expanded clone.

j_gene	abundance	d_gene	v_gene	CDR3nt	CDR3aa
TRBJ2-7	-	-	TRBV28	TGTGCCAGCAGTTTGGAAGTGACAGAGCAGTACTTC	CASSLEVTEQYF
TRBJ1-2	-	-	TRBV28	TGTGCCAGCAGTTCTGGGGTTTATGGCTACACCTTC	CASSSGVYGYTF
TRBJ1-2	-	-	TRBV14	TGTGCCAGCAGCCAGGCTTCCCGAGCCGCCAGGTCAGCCTTC	CASSQASRAARSAF
TRBJ2-6	-	-	TRBV7-6	TGTGCCAGCAGCTTAGGTCAGGGGTTCACCGCTGGGGCCAACGTCCTGACTTTC	CASSLGQGFTAGANVLTF
TRBJ2-5	few	-	TRBV7-3	TGTGCCAGCAGCTTTGGGCGGGTGCCCCAAGAGACCCAGTACTTC	CASSFGRVPQETQYF
TRBJ2-1	-	TRBD2	TRBV9	TGTGCCAGCAGCCTAAGGGAGCGGGAGGGGGACAATGAGCAGTTCTTC	CASSLREREGDNEQFF
TRBJ1-5	few	-	TRBV7-8	TGTGCCAGCAGCTTAGCCGGGCCTAGGCCCCAGCATTTT	CASSLAGPRPQHF
TRBJ2-6	few	TRBD1	TRBV7-8	TGTGCCAGCAGCACCGGACAGGGTCCTACGGGCGTCCTGACTTTC	CASSTGQGPTGVLTF
TRBJ2-4	few	-	TRBV12-3/TRBV12-4	TGTGCCAGCAGTTCAATGACAGGGCGATCGGGGGAAAACATTCAGTACTTC	CASSSMTGRSGENIQYF
TRBJ1-1	few	TRBD1	TRBV7-6	TGTGCCAGCAGCTTAGGATTAGCAGGGGGCACTGAAGCTTTCTTT	CASSLGLAGGTEAFF
TRBJ1-1	-	-	TRBV10-3	TGTGCCATCAGTGAGTCGTTTCTAGTCCAGGGTGATCCTGAAGCTTTCTTT	CAISESFLVQGDPEAFF
TRBJ2-3	-	-	TRBV6-2/TRBV6-3	TGTGCCAGCAGTTACTCGTTTGGAGAGCGGGCAGATACGCAGTATTTT	CASSYSFGERADTQYF
TRBJ1-3	many	TRBD1	TRBV11-3	TGTGCCAGCAGCCGACAGGGGGACGCTGGAAACACCATATATTTT	CASSRQGDAGNTIYF
TRBJ2-7	-	-	TRBV12-3/TRBV12-4	TGTGCCAGCAGCCCGACTTATTCCCACGAGCAGTACTTC	CASSPTYSHEQYF
TRBJ2-7	few	-	TRBV28	TGTGCCAGCAGTTTATGGGGTCTTGACTACGAGCAGTACTTC	CASSLWGLDYEQYF
TRBJ1-3	-	-	TRBV20-1	TGCAGTGCTCCTGGGGCGGGGCGAGGAGACACCATATATTTT	CSAPGAGRGDTIYF
TRBJ1-4	many	-	TRBV7-2	TGTGCCAGCAGCTTTCTCGGTAAACTGTTTTTT	CASSFLGKLFF
TRBJ2-7	few	TRBD2	TRBV7-3	TGTGCCAGCAGTCCTAGCGGGAGTGGCATCTACGAGCAGTACTTC	CASSPSGSGIYEQYF
TRBJ1-1	-	-	TRBV19	TGTGCCAGTAGTATAGATCTATCGGCAGGGCTTATGAACACTGAAGCTTTCTTT	CASSIDLSAGLMNTEAFF
TRBJ2-5	many	TRBD2	TRBV7-8	TGTGCCAGCAGGGGAACTAGCGGGAGCGGGGAGACCCAGTACTTC	CASRGTSGSGETQYF
TRBJ1-1	-	TRBD1	TRBV5-6	TGTGCCAGCAGCGGGGACAGGCGCACTGAAGCTTTCTTT	CASSGDRRTEAFF
TRBJ2-3	-	-	TRBV30	TGTGCCTGGAGTTCCTCGGGGATCACAGATACGCAGTATTTT	CAWSSSGITDTQYF
TRBJ2-7	-	TRBD2	TRBV7-9	TGTGCCAGCAGCTACAGGACTAGCGGGAGTGGGTACGAGCAGTACTTC	CASSYRTSGSGYEQYF
TRBJ1-2	-	-	TRBV7-2	TGTGCCAGCAGCAGGACCGCAGTGCGCTACACCTTC	CASSRTAVRYTF
TRBJ2-1	many	-	TRBV6-5	TGTGCCAGCAGTTACTCTCCGGACCTGAGCTCCTACAATGAGCAGTTCTTC	CASSYSPDLSSYNEQFF
TRBJ2-3	few	TRBD1	TRBV29-1	TGCAGCGTTGGGGACAGGGTAAACACAGATACGCAGTATTTT	CSVGDRVNTDTQYF
TRBJ1-1	-	TRBD1	TRBV7-4	TGTGCCAGCAGCCCTCCTCAGGGGGCAGGCACTGAAGCTTTCTTT	CASSPPQGAGTEAFF
TRBJ2-1	few	-	TRBV6-2/TRBV6-3	TGTGCCAGCGGTTTAGGGGGAGGGAGGAATGAGCAGTTCTTC	CASGLGGGRNEQFF
TRBJ2-1	-	-	TRBV28	TGTGCCAGCAGTCCCGTATCCGAAAATGAGCAGTTCTTC	CASSPVSENEQFF
TRBJ2-3	many	-	TRBV7-2	TGTGCCAGCAGCTTAGAGGGGGTCCCCACAGATACGCAGTATTTT	CASSLEGVPTDTQYF
TRBJ2-5	-	-	TRBV5-1	TGCGCCAGCAGCTTGGAAGTATTGGAGACCCAGTACTTC	CASSLEVLETQYF
TRBJ2-6	-	-	TRBV2	TGTGCCAGCAGTCCTTTCGTAGCGGCCACCTCTGGGGCCAACGTCCTGACTTTC	CASSPFVAATSGANVLTF
TRBJ1-1	few	-	TRBV29-1	TGCAGCGTTGCCGGGGGAAGGATGAACACTGAAGCTTTCTTT	CSVAGGRMNTEAFF
TRBJ1-3	few	-	TRBV7-2	TGTGCCAGCAGCTTTGGGGGGAGCTCTGGAAACACCATATATTTT	CASSFGGSSGNTIYF
TRBJ2-1	few	-	TRBV19	TGTGCCAGTAGTATATCCGTCCTAGGCTCCTACAATGAGCAGTTCTTC	CASSISVLGSYNEQFF
TRBJ2-1	-	-	TRBV7-4	TGTGCCAGCAGCCCCAGAGGGGGGGTTGACAATGAGCAGTTCTTC	CASSPRGGVDNEQFF
TRBJ2-3	-	-	TRBV4-2	TGTGCCAGCAGCCAAGGTCCTACCTCCACAGATACGCAGTATTTT	CASSQGPTSTDTQYF
TRBJ2-1	few	-	TRBV19	TGTGCCAGTACTAGGGGGACGGAGCAGTTCTTC	CASTRGTEQFF
TRBJ1-4	-	-	TRBV7-9	TGTGCCAGCAGCACCATGGTGGGGTCAAGTAATGAAAAACTGTTTTTT	CASSTMVGSSNEKLFF
TRBJ1-5	many	-	TRBV7-2	TGTGCCAGCAGCCCCAGGGAGGGTGGTCAGCCCCAGCATTTT	CASSPREGGQPQHF
TRBJ2-3	-	-	TRBV23-1	TGCGCCAGCAGTCCGGACAGCCTAGCAGATACGCAGTATTTT	CASSPDSLADTQYF
TRBJ1-5	many	TRBD1	TRBV12-3/TRBV12-4	TGTGCCAGCAGTTCCGGGACAGGGGGGGATAGCAATCAGCCCCAGCATTTT	CASSSGTGGDSNQPQHF
TRBJ1-5	-	-	TRBV10-3	TGTGCCATCAGGACTGACAGCAATCAGCCCCAGCATTTT	CAIRTDSNQPQHF
TRBJ1-1	few	-	TRBV12-3/TRBV12-4	TGTGCCAGCAGTTTATTACAGTGGAACACTGAAGCTTTCTTT	CASSLLQWNTEAFF
TRBJ1-5	-	TRBD1	TRBV28	TGTGCCAGCAGTACGGGACAGGTTAAGAATCAGCCCCAGCATTTT	CASSTGQVKNQPQHF
TRBJ2-3	few	-	TRBV12-3/TRBV12-4	TGTGCCAGCAGTTTCACAGGGCGGTCAGATACGCAGTATTTT	CASSFTGRSDTQYF
TRBJ1-1	-	TRBD1	TRBV11-2	TGTGCCAGCAGCCGCCCGGGACAGGGGCGAAACGCTGAAGCTTTCTTT	CASSRPGQGRNAEAFF
TRBJ2-3	few	TRBD2	TRBV28	TGTGCCAGCAGCCCGAGGCTAGCGGGAACTTCCACAGATACGCAGTATTTT	CASSPRLAGTSTDTQYF
TRBJ2-1	many	TRBD2	TRBV7-2	TGTGCCAGCGGTGGACTAGCGGCCGTAGGTGAGCAGTTCTTC	CASGGLAAVGEQFF
TRBJ2-3	few	TRBD1	TRBV7-8	TGTGCCAGCAGCGGTCGGGACAGGGCTCGGACAGATACGCAGTATTTT	CASSGRDRARTDTQYF
TRBJ2-1	few	TRBD2	TRBV11-3	TGTGCCAGCAGCTTAGAAGGCAGGTTTGGCCGGGGACTAGCGGGAGAAGGGTTCGGCAATGAGCAGTTCTTC	CASSLEGRFGRGLAGEGFGNEQFF